This T cell receptor beta chain was identified during a study of CD8 T cells in Susac syndrome. The ends lost 6 bases at V and 1 base at J; junction bases unmatched: 6. CDR1 is DFQATT and CDR2 is SNEGSKA in the germline V gene (reference sequence). The CDR3 length is 14 residues. The authors reverse transcribed about 0.45 to 1 ug RNA with random hexamers. The authors amplified TCR beta CDR3 across 54 Vbeta and 13 Jbeta using immunoSEQ multiplex PCR. One entry per CDR3 protein results from TCRdb running MiXCR on the immunoSEQ multiplex PCR reads. The sample yields roughly 200,000 distinct CDR3 sequences, roughly 94% seen once. On this clonotype itself: The antigen remains unidentified.

Fulfillment of recently defined diagnostic criteria for definite or probable disease was shown by the patients with Susac syndrome. Bulk CD8+ and CD4+ cells came from magnetic negative isolation; CD8+ TEMRA by FACS. Study-wide points: No clonal expansion appeared among CD4+ T cells in Susac patients.

This clonotype was obtained from a human donor with Susac syndrome. Source material: CD4+ T cells from PBMCs. The V call is TRBV20-1, the J call TRBJ1-1; 9 nucleotides match TRBD1. The CDR3 region is CSAEQGARNTEAFF. In nucleotides, the CDR3 is TGCAGTGCCGAACAGGGGGCGCGGAACACTGAAGCTTTCTTT.